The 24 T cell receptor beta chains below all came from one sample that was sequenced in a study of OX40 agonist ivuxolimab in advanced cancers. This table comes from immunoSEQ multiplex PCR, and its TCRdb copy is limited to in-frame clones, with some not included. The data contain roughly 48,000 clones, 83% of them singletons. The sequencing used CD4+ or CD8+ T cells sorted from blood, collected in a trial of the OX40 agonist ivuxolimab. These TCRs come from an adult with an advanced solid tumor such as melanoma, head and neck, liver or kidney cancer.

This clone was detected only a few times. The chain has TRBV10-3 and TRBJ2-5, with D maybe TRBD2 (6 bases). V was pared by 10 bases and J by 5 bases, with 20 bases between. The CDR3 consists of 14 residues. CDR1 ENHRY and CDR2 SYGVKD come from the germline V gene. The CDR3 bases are TGTGCCACCGCCGGGACTGGTGGACGGGAGACCCAGTACTTC. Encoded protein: CATAGTGGRETQYF.

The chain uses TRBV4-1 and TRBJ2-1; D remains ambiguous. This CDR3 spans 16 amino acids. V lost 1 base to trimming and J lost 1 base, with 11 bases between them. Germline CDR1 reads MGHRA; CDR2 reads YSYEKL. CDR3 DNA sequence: TGCGCCAGCAGCCAAGTCAACCTAATATCCTACAATGAGCAGTTCTTC. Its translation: CASSQVNLISYNEQFF.

The CDR3 nucleotides are TGTGCCAGCAGCCCCACAGGGTTTGGTGGCTACACCTTC. Translation gives CASSPTGFGGYTF. This chain joins TRBV7-8 and TRBJ1-2; D is possibly TRBD1 (6 bases). V lost 5 bases and J lost 7, with 14 bases in between. Looked up from germline, CDR1 is SGHVS and CDR2 is FQNEAQ. The CDR3 is 13 amino acids.

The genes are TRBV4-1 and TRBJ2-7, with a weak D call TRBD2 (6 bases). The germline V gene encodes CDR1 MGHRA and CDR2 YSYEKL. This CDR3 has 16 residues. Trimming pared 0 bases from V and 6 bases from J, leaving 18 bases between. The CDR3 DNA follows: TGCGCCAGCAGCCAAGATCTACGGACTACCCTCTCCGAGCAGTACTTC. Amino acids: CASSQDLRTTLSEQYF.

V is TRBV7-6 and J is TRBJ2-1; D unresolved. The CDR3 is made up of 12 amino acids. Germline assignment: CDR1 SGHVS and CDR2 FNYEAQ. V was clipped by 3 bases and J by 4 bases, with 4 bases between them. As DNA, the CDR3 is TGTGCCAGCAGCTTGCAATACAATGAGCAGTTCTTC. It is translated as CASSLQYNEQFF.

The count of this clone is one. The CDR3 protein is CASSLEGRGNQETQYF. CDR3 nucleotides: TGTGCCAGCAGCTTAGAGGGGCGGGGGAACCAAGAGACCCAGTACTTC. The V call is TRBV7-2, the J call TRBJ2-5; 7 nucleotides match TRBD2. Germline values: CDR1 SGHTA, CDR2 FQGNSA. The CDR3 spans 16 residues. V gave up 1 base and J gave up 0 bases; unmatched junction bases: 5.

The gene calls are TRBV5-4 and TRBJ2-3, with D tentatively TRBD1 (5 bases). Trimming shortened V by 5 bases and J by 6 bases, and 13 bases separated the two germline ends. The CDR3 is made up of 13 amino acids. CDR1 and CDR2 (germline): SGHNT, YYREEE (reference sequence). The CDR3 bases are TGTGCCAGCAGAATACAAGGGGCGGATACGCAGTATTTT. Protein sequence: CASRIQGADTQYF.

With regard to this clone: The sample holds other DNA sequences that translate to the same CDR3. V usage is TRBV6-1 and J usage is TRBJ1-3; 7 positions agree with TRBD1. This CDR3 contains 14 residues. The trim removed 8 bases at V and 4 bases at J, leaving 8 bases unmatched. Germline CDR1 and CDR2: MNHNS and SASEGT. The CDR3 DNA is TGTGCCAGCGCAGGGGGGGTGGCCGGAAACACCATATATTTT. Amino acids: CASAGGVAGNTIYF.

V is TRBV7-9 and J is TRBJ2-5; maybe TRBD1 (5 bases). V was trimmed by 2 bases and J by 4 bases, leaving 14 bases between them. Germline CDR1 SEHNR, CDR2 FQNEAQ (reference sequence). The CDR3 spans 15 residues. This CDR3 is CASSLTSAGIETQYF. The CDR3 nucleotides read TGTGCCAGCAGCTTAACGAGCGCAGGGATAGAGACCCAGTACTTC. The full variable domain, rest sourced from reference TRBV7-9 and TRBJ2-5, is DTGVSQNPRHKITKRGQNVTFRCDPISEHNRLYWYRQTLGQGPEFLTYFQNEAQLEKSRLLSDRFSAERPKGSFSTLEIQRTEQGDSAMYLCASSLTSAGIETQYFGPGTRLLVL.

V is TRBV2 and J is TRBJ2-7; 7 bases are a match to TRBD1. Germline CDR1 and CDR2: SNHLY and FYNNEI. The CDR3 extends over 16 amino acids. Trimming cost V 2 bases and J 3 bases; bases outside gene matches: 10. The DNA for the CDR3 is TGTGCCAGCAGTGAATACCGAGCGGCAGGGGGCTACGAGCAGTACTTC. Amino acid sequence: CASSEYRAAGGYEQYF. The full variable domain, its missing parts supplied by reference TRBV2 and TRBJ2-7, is EPEVTQTPSHQVTQMGQEVILRCVPISNHLYFYWYRQILGQKVEFLVSFYNNEISEKSEIFDDQFSVERPDGSNFTLKIRSTKLEDSAMYFCASSEYRAAGGYEQYFGPGTRLTVT.

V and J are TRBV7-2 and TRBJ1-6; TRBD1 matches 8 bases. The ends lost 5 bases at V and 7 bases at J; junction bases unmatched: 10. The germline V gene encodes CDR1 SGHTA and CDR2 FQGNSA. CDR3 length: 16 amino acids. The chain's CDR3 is CASSNTGGNLNSPLHF. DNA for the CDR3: TGTGCCAGCAGCAACACAGGGGGGAATTTGAATTCACCCCTCCACTTT.

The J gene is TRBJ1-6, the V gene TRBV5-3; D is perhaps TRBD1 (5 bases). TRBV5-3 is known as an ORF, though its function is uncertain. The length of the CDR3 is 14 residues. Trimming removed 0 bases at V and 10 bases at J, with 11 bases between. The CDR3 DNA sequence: TGTGCCAGAAGCTTGGAGGGGCGTAACTCACCCCTCCACTTT. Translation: CARSLEGRNSPLHF.

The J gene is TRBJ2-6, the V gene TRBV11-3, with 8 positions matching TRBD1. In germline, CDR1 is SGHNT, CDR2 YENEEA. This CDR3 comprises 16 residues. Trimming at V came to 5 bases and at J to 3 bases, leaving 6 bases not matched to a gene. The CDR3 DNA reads TGTGCCAGCAGCGGGGAACAGGGGGATGGGGCCAACGTCCTGACTTTC. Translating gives CASSGEQGDGANVLTF.

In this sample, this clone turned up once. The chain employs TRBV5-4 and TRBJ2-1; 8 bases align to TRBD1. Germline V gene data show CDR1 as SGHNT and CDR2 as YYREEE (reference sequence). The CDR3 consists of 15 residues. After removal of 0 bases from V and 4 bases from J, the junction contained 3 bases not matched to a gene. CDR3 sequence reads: CASSLGTGIYNEQFF. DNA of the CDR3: TGTGCCAGCAGCTTGGGGACAGGGATATACAATGAGCAGTTCTTC.

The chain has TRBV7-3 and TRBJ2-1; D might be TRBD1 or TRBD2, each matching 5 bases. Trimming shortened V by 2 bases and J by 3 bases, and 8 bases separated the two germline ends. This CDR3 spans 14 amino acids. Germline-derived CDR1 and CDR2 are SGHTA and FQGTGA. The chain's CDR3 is CASSLGTLYNEQFF. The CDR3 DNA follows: TGTGCCAGCAGCTTAGGGACGCTCTACAATGAGCAGTTCTTC.

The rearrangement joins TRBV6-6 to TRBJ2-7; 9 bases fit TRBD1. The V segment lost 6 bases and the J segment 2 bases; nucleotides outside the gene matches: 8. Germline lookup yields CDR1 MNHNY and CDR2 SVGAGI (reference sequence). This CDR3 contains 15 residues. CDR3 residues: CASRPGTGKTYEQYF. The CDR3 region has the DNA TGTGCCAGCAGGCCCGGGACAGGGAAGACCTACGAGCAGTACTTC.

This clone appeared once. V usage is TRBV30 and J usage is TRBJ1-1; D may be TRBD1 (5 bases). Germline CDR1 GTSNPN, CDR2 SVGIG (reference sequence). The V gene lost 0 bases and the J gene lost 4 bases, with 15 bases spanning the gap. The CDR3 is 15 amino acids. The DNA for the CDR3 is TGTGCCTGGAGTGTACCCGGCCAGGGCCTCACTGAAGCTTTCTTT. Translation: CAWSVPGQGLTEAFF.

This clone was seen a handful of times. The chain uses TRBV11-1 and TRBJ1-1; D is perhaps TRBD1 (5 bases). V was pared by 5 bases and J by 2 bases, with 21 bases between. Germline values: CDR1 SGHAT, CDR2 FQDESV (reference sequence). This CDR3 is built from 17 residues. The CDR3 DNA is TGTGCCAGCAGCCCAGCGGGCAGGGAAGGTAGAAACACTGAAGCTTTCTTT. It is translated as CASSPAGREGRNTEAFF.

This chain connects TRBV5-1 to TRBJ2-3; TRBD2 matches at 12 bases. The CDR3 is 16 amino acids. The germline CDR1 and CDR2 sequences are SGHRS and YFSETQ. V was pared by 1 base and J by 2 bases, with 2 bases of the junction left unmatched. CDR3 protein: CASSLLAGGSTDTQYF. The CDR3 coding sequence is TGCGCCAGCAGCTTGCTAGCGGGGGGGTCCACAGATACGCAGTATTTT.

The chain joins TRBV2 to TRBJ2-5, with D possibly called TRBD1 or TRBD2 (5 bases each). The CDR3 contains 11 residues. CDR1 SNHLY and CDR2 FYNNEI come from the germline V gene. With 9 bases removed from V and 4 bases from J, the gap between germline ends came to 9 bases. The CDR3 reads CARRDGETQYF. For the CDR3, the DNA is TGTGCCAGAAGGGACGGAGAGACCCAGTACTTC.

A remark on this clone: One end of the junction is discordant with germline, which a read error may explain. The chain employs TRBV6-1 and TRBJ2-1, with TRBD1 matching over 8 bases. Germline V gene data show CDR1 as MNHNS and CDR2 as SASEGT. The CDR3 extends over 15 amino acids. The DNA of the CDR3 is TGTGTCAGCACCACCCGGGACAGGCATTACAATGAGCAGTTCTTC. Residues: CVSTTRDRHYNEQFF.

DNA of the CDR3: TGTGCCAGCAGCTGGGGGACCGGGGGCGATGAGCAGTTCTTC. Its protein product is CASSWGTGGDEQFF. J is TRBJ2-1 and V is TRBV9, with D tentatively TRBD1 or TRBD2 (6 bases each). The CDR3 contains 14 residues. V lost 4 bases and J lost 8, with 16 bases in between. Germline V CDR1 and CDR2: SGDLS, YYNGEE.

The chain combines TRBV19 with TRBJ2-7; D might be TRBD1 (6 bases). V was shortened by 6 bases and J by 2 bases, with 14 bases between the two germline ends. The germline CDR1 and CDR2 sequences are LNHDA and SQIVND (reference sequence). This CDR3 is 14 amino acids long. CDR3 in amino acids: CASSSDRSPYEQYF. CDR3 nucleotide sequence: TGTGCCAGTAGCTCAGACAGGTCACCCTACGAGCAGTACTTC.

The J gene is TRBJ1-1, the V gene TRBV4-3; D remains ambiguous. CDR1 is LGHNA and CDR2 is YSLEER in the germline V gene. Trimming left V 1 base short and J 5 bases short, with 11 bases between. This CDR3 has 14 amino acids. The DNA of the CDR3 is TGCGCCAGCAGCCAAGCTGCGATAGGAACTGAAGCTTTCTTT. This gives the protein CASSQAAIGTEAFF.